This T cell receptor (beta chain) was recorded in a study of cytomegalovirus exposure and HLA in healthy donors (dated by TCRdb to 2016 to 2017). Background for the entire study: According to an earlier analysis of several hundred of the donors, 150 million to 200 million T cells yielded 100 million or so unique TCR beta sequences and roughly 280 Gb of sequence data. An early release covering 550 to 700 HLA-typed donors comprised approximately 290 gigabases of sequencing data and about 90 million unique TCR sequences. The genetic ancestry cluster associated with self-reported Caucasian donors included 80% to 90% of the roughly 400 genotyped donors. The aim of the study was to test whether cataloging public T cell receptors could identify signatures of past pathogen exposure. The study profiled the T cell repertoires of approximately 700 subjects by immunosequencing and related them to cytomegalovirus serostatus. Along with the approximately 620-subject first cohort, a separate validation cohort of 120 different subjects was used. High-throughput TCR immunosequencing, statistical association of individual TCRs with disease status, and machine learning were combined to predict cytomegalovirus infection status. In a later analysis, previously published TCR beta repertoires from more than 500 donors were re-analyzed and high-resolution HLA genotyping was added so that TCR occurrence patterns could be studied. The later analysis used no new phenotypic data to find candidate immune exposures, relying instead on TCR beta sequences and their occurrence across donors. To decide whether each TCR beta V gene segment behaved as functional or pseudogenic, an earlier analysis of some 600 of the donors relied on high-throughput TCR beta sequencing. Donor age, sex, ethnicity and CMV serostatus were collected together with the repertoire data. In a later genetic analysis, genome-wide SNP genotypes for about three fifths of the roughly 670 donors were used, and that subset was treated as a discovery cohort. Every repertoire in the discovery cohort had been generated on one and the same sequencing platform. Class I and class II HLA loci were covered by the typing at four-digit resolution. Typing coverage varied by locus: roughly 629-640 donors for A, B, C, DRB1 and DQB1; approximately 560 for DQA1; 606 for DPA1; around 450 for DPB1. Because of strong linkage in the cohort, roughly five DR-DQ haplotypes were treated as single units for association and clustering. Among about 370 genotyped donors of the cohort, an average of roughly 230,000 unique TCR beta nucleotide sequences was sequenced per donor, of which about 19% were non-productive.

The research as a whole found: A total of 150 to 200 TCR beta chains were listed by the study as associated with cytomegalovirus. Because counts were too low, under 20 rarely observed V segments, including chromosome 9 orphons, were left out of the earlier analysis of several hundred of the donors. According to a later analysis, parvovirus B19, influenza, CMV and Epstein-Barr virus appeared linked to several top co-occurrence clusters. In both the original and validation cohorts, the classifier was reported to diagnose cytomegalovirus status with high specificity and sensitivity. Most TCR sequences were seen in very few donors, while some public TCRs were found in many individuals. A later genetic analysis associated a missense DCLRE1C variant with V-gene and J-gene trimming of TCR beta chains, and an independent cohort replicated the association. A further reported finding was that TCR beta sequences accurately predicted the HLA-A and HLA-B alleles for most subjects in the first cohort. The only immune exposure information available for the cohort was CMV serostatus. The authors suggested that the approach could potentially be extended to other disease states and immunological phenotypes. In vitro tests confirmed that a few of the cytomegalovirus-associated TCR beta chains recognize cytomegalovirus antigens. A cluster of highly shared sequence variants was judged likely to be a technical artifact of the sequencing pipeline. In a later genetic analysis, fewer N-insertions in productive TCRs were reported among donors in an Asian-associated ancestry cluster than the approximately 710-donor mean. Specific HLA alleles were associated with 15,000 to 20,000 TCR beta sequences at a false discovery rate of 0.05 in a later analysis. The cohort was sequenced for TCR beta chains only, and without alpha or paired-chain data the features that could be detected were limited. Presence/absence analyses assumed roughly uniform sequencing depth across donors, an assumption that may not hold. A later analysis found that HLA-associated TCR beta chains were more clonally expanded and had lower generation probabilities than equally common non-associated chains. Correlated functional status among segregating V segments might be attributable to linkage disequilibrium, but an unknown experimental factor could not be ruled out. In an earlier analysis of about 600 of the donors, most TCR beta V segments appeared in productive rearrangements about 87% or about 30% of the time, broadly matching IMGT annotations. Some IMGT-functional V segments, including TRBV6-2 and TRBV6-3, could not be told apart with the 87-base-pair reads, so those segments were excluded. Assigning TCR associations to individual alleles was difficult when HLA alleles, especially DR and DQ, strongly co-occurred. According to a later analysis, most CMV-associated TCR beta chains appeared to be HLA-restricted, and the HLA associations seemed to be driven largely by CMV exposure. In a later analysis, the rate of TCR association differed among HLA loci, with DRB1 alleles having the most associated TCRs and HLA-C alleles having the fewest. Because HLA typing was unavailable for some donors at each locus, only the typed subset was used in association tests.

Here V drops 4 bases and J drops 7 bases, and the junction holds 17 bases not matched to any gene. Counted from cysteine to phenylalanine, this CDR3 has 18 amino acids. The kept DNA is CDR3 alone, 54 bases in frame from the first base. The germline V gene gives CDR1 as SGHVS and CDR2 as FQNEAQ. In total, roughly 670 healthy bone marrow donors made up the cohort. At the time of sampling, all cohort members were nominally healthy, though unrecorded immune exposures were likely present. The donor was CMV seronegative and was included in the group of 352 seronegative cohort members. A peripheral blood sample was provided by each donor, and peripheral blood mononuclear cells were used for TCR beta sequencing. The Qiagen DNeasy Blood Extraction Kit was used to extract genomic DNA from the blood cell samples. To note about this clone: No cognate antigen has been identified for it. The record has no base qualities; no much larger clone is one base away.

Library preparation was by the immunoSEQ multiplex PCR assay. The multiplex PCR relied on a mix of 60 forward primers for TCR Vbeta segments and 13 reverse primers for TCR Jbeta segments. The CDR3 region of rearranged TCR beta genes was amplified from genomic DNA with a multiplex PCR assay. Amplified TCR beta libraries were sequenced as 87-base-pair reads on the Illumina HiSeq System. In the source study's methods: A later analysis tallied 80 million to 95 million unique TCR beta chains across the 600 to 700 repertoires, and approximately 12 million of those chains were shared by two or more donors. A nearest-neighbor algorithm error-corrected the raw reads and collapsed the reads into unique sequences, merging closely related sequences to remove PCR and sequencing errors. CDR3 sequences were aligned to IMGT reference sequences to assign V, D and J gene segments. For a sequence to be retained, a match of at least six nucleotides was required to both a V gene segment and a J gene segment. Rearrangements were classified as productive when the CDR3 lacked stop codons and remained in frame with V and J, and all other rearrangements were classified as non-productive. Following IMGT convention, CDR3 was defined as the stretch from the second conserved V-encoded cysteine up to the conserved J-encoded phenylalanine. Sequences without an unambiguous match to a single V gene segment were excluded from the earlier analysis of about 600 of the donors. An earlier analysis of several hundred of the donors called V segments functional above 56.7% productive rearrangements and segregating when the between-donor standard deviation exceeded 5%. A statistical classification framework was built for diagnosing cytomegalovirus status from the catalog of TCR beta chain sequences. A later analysis assigned V and J genes by comparing TCR nucleotide sequences with IMGT/GENE-DB human TR gene sequences. Using the TCRdist pipeline, a later analysis assigned CDR3 sequences along with most-parsimonious VDJ recombination scenarios. In a later analysis, each TCR beta chain was defined by its CDR3 amino acid sequence together with its V-gene family, and reads lacking a unique V-gene family were excluded. In a later analysis, approximately 640 highly shared, low-generation-probability nucleotide sequences were removed to address suspected cross-contamination and a sequencing artifact. In a later analysis, a clonal expansion index for each public chain was calculated from normalized within-repertoire ranks of inferred template counts. In a later analysis, generation probabilities were computed using a VDJ recombination model fitted to out-of-frame rearrangements, and the results were checked against IGoR. Hypergeometric tests were used in a later analysis to score TCR-TCR, TCR-HLA and TCR-CMV co-occurrence, with a repertoire-size bias correction applied to the TCR pairs. To estimate false discovery rates, a later analysis permuted the HLA or CMV assignments 20 times. In a later analysis, co-occurring TCRs were grouped using DBSCAN, and TCRdist sequence similarity was added for clustering within HLA-allele-positive subsets. Repertoires with fewer than 30,000 or more than 120,000 public chains, plus five repertoires with anomalous nucleotide sharing, were excluded from co-occurrence clustering. Held by TCRdb, this immuneACCESS table contains in-frame sequences only and omits some clones. Under half of the omission traces to an unresolved V gene where checked; the cause of the rest is unknown. V, J and clone size derive from that table, while D and trimming were established from the DNA sequence. The sample data list around 96,000 clones, and 80% of these were observed just once. The top ten hold roughly 2% of the sample.

The TCR was taken from a man aged 18 to 29 in good health and CMV-seronegative. This receptor chain uses TRBV7-8 and TRBJ1-5; 9 junctional bases match TRBD1. Sequencing was carried out using PBMCs. The encoded CDR3 is CASSSGTGIERVRQPQHF. The DNA sequence reads TGTGCCAGCAGCTCCGGGACAGGGATAGAGCGTGTCAGGCAGCCCCAGCATTTT. Reference TRBV7-8 and TRBJ1-5 proteins supply the regions before and after the CDR3; the full variable domain is: GAGVSQSPRYKVAKRGQDVALRCDPISGHVSLFWYQQALGQGPEFLTYFQNEAQLDKSGLPSDRFFAERPEGSVSTLKIQRTQQEDSAVYLCASSSGTGIERVRQPQHFGDGTRLSIL.